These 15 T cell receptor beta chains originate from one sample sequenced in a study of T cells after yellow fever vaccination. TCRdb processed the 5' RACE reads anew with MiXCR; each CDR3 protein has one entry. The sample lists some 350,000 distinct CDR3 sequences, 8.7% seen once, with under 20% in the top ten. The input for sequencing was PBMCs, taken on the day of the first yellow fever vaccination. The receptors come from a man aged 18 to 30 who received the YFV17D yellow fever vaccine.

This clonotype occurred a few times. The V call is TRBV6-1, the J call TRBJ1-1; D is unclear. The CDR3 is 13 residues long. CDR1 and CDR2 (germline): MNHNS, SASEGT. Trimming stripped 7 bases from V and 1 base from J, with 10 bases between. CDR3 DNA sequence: TGTGCCAGCATCGACGGCTGGAACACTGAAGCTTTCTTT. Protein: CASIDGWNTEAFF.

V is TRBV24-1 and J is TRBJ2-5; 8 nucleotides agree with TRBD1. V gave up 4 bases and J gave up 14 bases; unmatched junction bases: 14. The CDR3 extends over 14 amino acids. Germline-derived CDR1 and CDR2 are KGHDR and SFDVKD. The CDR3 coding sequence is TGTGCCACCAGTGACGGACAGGGAGAGCATCCCATTTACTTC. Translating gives CATSDGQGEHPIYF.

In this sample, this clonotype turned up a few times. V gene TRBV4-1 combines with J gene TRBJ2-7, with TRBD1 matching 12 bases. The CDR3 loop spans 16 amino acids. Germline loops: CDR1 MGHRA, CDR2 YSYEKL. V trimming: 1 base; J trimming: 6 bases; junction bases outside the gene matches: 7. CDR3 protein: CASSQAPGQGAGEQYF. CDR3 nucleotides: TGCGCCAGCAGCCAAGCCCCGGGACAGGGGGCCGGCGAGCAGTACTTC.

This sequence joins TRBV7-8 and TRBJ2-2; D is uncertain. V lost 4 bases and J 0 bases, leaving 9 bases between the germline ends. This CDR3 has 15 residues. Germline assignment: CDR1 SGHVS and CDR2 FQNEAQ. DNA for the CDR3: TGTGCCAGCAGCTGGAAATCGACGAACACCGGGGAGCTGTTTTTT. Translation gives CASSWKSTNTGELFF.

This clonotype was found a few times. CDR3 in amino acids: CASSNNRTGGGDTQYF. CDR3 DNA: TGTGCCAGCAGCAATAACAGGACAGGGGGGGGAGATACGCAGTATTTT. The rearrangement links TRBV21-1 to TRBJ2-3; the DNA was not compared with TRBD1, the D call given in the table. TRBV21-1 is a pseudogene. The CDR3 is 16 amino acids.

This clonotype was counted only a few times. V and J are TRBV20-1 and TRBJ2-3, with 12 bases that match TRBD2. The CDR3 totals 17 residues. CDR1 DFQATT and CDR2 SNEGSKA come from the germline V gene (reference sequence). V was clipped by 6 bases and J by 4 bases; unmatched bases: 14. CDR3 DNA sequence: TGCAGTGCCCGACTACTCCTAGCGGGGGGGCGTGCAGATACGCAGTATTTT. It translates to CSARLLLAGGRADTQYF.

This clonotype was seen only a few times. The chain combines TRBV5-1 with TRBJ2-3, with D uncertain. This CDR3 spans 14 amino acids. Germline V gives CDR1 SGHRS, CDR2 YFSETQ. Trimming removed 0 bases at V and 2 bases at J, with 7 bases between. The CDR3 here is CASSLGVYTDTQYF. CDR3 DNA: TGCGCCAGCAGCTTGGGTGTCTACACAGATACGCAGTATTTT.

CDR3 in amino acids: CSAREGRGGAGTDTQYF. The CDR3 nucleotides read TGCAGTGCTAGAGAAGGCCGAGGGGGGGCCGGCACAGATACGCAGTATTTT. This chain joins TRBV20-1 and TRBJ2-3; TRBD2 is a possible D gene (7 bases). The CDR3 loop spans 17 amino acids. The germline V and J ends were trimmed by 0 bases and 1 base, with 17 bases remaining between them. Germline assignment: CDR1 DFQATT and CDR2 SNEGSKA (reference sequence).

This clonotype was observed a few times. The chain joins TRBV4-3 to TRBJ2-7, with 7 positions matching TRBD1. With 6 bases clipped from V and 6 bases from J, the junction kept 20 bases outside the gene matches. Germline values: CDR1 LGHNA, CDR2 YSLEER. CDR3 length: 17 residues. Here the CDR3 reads CASRPPDREKDRPEQYF. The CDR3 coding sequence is TGCGCCAGCAGACCCCCTGACAGGGAGAAGGACCGTCCCGAGCAGTACTTC.

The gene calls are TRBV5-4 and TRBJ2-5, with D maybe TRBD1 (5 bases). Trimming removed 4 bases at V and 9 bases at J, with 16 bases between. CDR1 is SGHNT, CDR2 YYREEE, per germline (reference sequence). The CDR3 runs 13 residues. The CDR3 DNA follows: TGTGCCAGCAGCCAGGGAATACCTGAGGCCCAGTACTTC. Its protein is CASSQGIPEAQYF.

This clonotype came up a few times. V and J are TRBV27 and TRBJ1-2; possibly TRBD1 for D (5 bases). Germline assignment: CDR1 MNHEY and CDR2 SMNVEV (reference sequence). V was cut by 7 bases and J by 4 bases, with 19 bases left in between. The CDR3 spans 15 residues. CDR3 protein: CASNPLGREAYGYTF. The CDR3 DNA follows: TGTGCCAGCAACCCCCTCGGCAGGGAGGCCTATGGCTACACCTTC.

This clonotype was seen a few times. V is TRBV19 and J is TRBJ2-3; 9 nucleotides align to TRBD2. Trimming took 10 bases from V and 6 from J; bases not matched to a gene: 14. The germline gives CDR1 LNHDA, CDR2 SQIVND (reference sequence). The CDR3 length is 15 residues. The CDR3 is CATAGSSGRRDTQYF. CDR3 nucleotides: TGTGCCACCGCGGGGTCCAGCGGGAGGCGGGATACGCAGTATTTT.

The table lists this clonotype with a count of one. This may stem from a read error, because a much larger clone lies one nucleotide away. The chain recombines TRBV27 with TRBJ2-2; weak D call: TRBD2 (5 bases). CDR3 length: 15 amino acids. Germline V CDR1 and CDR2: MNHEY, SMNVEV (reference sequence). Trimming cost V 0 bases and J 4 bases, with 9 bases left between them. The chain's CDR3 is CASSLSWAGTGELFF. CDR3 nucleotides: TGTGCCAGCAGTTTATCCTGGGCGGGCACCGGGGAGCTGTTTTTT.

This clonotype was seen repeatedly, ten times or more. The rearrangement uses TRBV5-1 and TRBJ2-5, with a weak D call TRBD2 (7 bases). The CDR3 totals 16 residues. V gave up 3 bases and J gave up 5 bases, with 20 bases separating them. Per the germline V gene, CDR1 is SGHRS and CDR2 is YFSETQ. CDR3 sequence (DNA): TGCGCCAGCAGCTCTCAGTGGGGGGGCCGTGGTGAGACCCAGTACTTC. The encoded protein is CASSSQWGGRGETQYF.

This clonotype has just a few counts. This CDR3 is CSARDYRGNTGELFF. Written as DNA, the CDR3 is TGCAGTGCTAGAGATTATCGGGGGAACACCGGGGAGCTGTTTTTT. The chain is built from TRBV20-1 and TRBJ2-2, with D maybe TRBD2 (5 bases). This CDR3 has 15 amino acids. V was cut by 0 bases and J by 1 base, with 9 bases left in between. CDR1 is DFQATT and CDR2 is SNEGSKA in the germline V gene (reference sequence).